The T cell receptor beta chain described here comes from a study of CD8 T cells in ankylosing spondylitis. Findings of the study overall: Disease-associated clones were reportedly significantly overrepresented in matched ankylosing spondylitis synovial fluid. Apparently characteristic of ankylosing spondylitis blood was a TCR beta motif (about 8 highly homologous variants).

The TCR beta libraries were generated through quantitative 5'-RACE incorporating molecular barcodes. TCRdb reprocessed the 5' RACE reads with MiXCR, giving one entry per CDR3 protein. Altogether some 220,000 distinct CDR3 sequences are present, approximately 10% being singletons, with the ten largest covering about 2.5%. The CDR3 loop spans 13 amino acids. The germline CDR1 and CDR2 sequences are SGHRS and YFSETQ. The V and J ends lost 4 bases and 2 bases respectively, with 9 bases between them. The sample holds many counts of this clonotype. The antigen is undetermined. The material sequenced was blood, either unsorted or a sorted T cell fraction (not recorded which). This chain connects TRBV5-1 to TRBJ2-5; D is perhaps TRBD1 (5 bases). The sequence came from a male donor with ankylosing spondylitis or in good health (not recorded which). The CDR3 is CASSTGEQETQYF. In DNA, the CDR3 is TGCGCCAGCAGCACAGGCGAACAAGAGACCCAGTACTTC.